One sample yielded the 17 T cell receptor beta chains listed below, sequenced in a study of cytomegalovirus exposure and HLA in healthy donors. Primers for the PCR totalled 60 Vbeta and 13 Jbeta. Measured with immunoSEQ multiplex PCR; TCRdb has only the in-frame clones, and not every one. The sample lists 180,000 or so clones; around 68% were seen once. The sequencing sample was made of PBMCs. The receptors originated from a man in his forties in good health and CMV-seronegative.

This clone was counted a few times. CDR3 loop: CASSRRDRGVETDTQYF. CDR3 nucleotide sequence: TGTGCCAGCAGTCGGCGGGACAGGGGCGTGGAAACAGATACGCAGTATTTT. This rearrangement joins TRBV28 to TRBJ2-3; TRBD1 matches at 10 bases. This CDR3 has 17 residues. Trimming removed 5 bases from V and 3 bases from J; junction bases left unmatched: 11. The V gene's germline CDR1 is MDHEN and CDR2 SYDVKM.

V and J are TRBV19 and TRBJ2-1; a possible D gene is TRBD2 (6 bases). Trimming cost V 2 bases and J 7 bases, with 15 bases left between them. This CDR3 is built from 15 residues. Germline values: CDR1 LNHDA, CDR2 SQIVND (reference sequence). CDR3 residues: CASSIRGGGRNEQFF. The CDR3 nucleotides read TGTGCCAGTAGTATAAGGGGCGGAGGGCGTAATGAGCAGTTCTTC. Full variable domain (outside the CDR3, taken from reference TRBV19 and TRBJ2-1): DGGITQSPKYLFRKEGQNVTLSCEQNLNHDAMYWYRQDPGQGLRLIYYSQIVNDFQKGDIAEGYSVSREKKESFPLTVTSAQKNPTAFYLCASSIRGGGRNEQFFGPGTRLTVL.

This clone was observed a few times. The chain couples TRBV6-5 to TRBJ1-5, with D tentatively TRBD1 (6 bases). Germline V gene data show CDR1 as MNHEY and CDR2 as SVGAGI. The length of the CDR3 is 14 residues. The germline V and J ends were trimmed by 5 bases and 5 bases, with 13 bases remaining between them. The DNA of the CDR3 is TGTGCCAGCAGTGAAGGCGGGGGGCATCAGCCCCAGCATTTT. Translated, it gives CASSEGGGHQPQHF.

The CDR3 sequence is CASSDRGGTNSPLHF. The CDR3 coding sequence is TGTGCCAGCAGTGACCGGGGAGGGACAAATTCACCCCTCCACTTT. This chain joins TRBV6-4 and TRBJ1-6, with D possibly being TRBD1 (6 bases). V lost 2 bases, J lost 7 bases, and 12 bases lay in between. In germline, CDR1 is MRHNA, CDR2 SNTAGT. The CDR3 length is 15 residues.

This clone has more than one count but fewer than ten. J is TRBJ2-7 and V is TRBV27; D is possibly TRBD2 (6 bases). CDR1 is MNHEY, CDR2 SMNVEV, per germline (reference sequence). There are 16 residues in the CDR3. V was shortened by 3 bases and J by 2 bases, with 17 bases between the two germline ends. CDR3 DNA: TGTGCCAGCAGTTTTCCCCGGGGCCGCGGGACCTACGAGCAGTACTTC. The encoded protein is CASSFPRGRGTYEQYF.

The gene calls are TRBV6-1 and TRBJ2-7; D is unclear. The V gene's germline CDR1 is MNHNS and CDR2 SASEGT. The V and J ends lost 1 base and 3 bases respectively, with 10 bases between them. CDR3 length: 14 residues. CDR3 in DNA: TGTGCCAGCAGTGAAGAGCCTAGAAGCTACGAGCAGTACTTC. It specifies CASSEEPRSYEQYF.

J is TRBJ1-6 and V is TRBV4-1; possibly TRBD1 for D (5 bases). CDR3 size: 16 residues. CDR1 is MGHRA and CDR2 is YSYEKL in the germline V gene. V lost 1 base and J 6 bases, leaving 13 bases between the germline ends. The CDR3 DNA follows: TGCGCCAGCAGCCAAGCCCCCCAGGGTGTTAATTCACCCCTCCACTTT. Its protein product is CASSQAPQGVNSPLHF.

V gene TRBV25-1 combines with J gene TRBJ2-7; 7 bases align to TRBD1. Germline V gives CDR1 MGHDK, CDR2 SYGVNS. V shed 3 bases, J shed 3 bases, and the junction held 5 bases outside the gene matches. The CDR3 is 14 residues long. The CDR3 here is CASSDRQGRYEQYF. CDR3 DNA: TGTGCCAGCAGTGACCGACAGGGTCGCTACGAGCAGTACTTC.

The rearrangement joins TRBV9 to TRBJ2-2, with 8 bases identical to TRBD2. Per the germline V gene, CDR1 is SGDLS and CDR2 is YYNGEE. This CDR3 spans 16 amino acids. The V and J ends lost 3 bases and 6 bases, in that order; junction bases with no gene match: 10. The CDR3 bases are TGTGCCAGCAGCGCTCCGGGAGGGCGATCACCCGGGGAGCTGTTTTTT. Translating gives CASSAPGGRSPGELFF.

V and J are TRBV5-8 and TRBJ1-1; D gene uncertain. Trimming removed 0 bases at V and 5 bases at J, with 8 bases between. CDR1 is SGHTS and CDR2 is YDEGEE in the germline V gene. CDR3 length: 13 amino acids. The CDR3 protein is CASSLDSWTEAFF. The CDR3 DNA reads TGTGCCAGCAGCTTGGACAGTTGGACTGAAGCTTTCTTT.

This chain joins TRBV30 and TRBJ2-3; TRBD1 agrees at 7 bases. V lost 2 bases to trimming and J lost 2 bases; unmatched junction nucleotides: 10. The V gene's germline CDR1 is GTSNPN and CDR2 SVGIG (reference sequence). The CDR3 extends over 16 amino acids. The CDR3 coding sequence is TGTGCCTGGAGTCAAGGGGGCGATATACACACAGATACGCAGTATTTT. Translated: CAWSQGGDIHTDTQYF.

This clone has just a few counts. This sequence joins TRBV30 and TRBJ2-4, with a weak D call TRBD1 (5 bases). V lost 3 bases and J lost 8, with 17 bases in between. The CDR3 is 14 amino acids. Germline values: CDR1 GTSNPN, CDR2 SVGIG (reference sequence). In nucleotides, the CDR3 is TGTGCCTGGAGCAAGGGGATAGGGGCCGACATTCAGTACTTC. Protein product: CAWSKGIGADIQYF.

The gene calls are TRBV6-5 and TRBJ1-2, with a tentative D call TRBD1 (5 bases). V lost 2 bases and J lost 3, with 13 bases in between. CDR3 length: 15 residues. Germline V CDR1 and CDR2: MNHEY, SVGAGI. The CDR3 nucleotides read TGTGCCAGCAGTTACAGGTCGGGGGGTCACTATGGCTACACCTTC. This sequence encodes CASSYRSGGHYGYTF.

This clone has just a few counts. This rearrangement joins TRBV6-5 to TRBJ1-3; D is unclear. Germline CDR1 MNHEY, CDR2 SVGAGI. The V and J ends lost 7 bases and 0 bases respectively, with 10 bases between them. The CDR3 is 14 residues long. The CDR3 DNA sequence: TGTGCCAGCATACCTCGGGACTCTGGAAACACCATATATTTT. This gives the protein CASIPRDSGNTIYF.

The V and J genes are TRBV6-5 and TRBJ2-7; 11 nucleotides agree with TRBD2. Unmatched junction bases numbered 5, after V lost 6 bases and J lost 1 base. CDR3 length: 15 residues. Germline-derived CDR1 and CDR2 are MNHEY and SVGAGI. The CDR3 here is CASRLLAGESYEQYF. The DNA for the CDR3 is TGTGCCAGCAGGCTACTAGCGGGGGAATCCTACGAGCAGTACTTC.

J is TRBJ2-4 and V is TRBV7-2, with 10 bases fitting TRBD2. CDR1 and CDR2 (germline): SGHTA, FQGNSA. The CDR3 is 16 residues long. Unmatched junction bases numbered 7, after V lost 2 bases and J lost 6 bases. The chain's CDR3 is CASSLQAGGPLNIQYF. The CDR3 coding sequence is TGTGCCAGCAGCTTACAAGCGGGGGGGCCTTTAAACATTCAGTACTTC.

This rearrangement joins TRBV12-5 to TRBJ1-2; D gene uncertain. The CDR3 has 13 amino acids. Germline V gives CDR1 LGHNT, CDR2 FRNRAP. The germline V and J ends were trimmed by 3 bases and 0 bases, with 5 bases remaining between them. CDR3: CASGFSPNYGYTF. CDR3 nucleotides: TGTGCTAGTGGTTTCAGTCCTAACTATGGCTACACCTTC.